These 13 T cell receptor beta chains originate from one sample sequenced in a study of shared clonotypes between healthy human individuals. This table comes from immunoSEQ multiplex PCR, and its TCRdb copy is limited to in-frame clones, with some not included. Of some 2,500,000 clones in the sample, 90% to 95% were seen once. Sequencing was done on a sample of naive CD4+ T cells from PBMCs. Documented subset: CD45RA+ positively selected. The receptors were gathered from a man aged 18-30 years in good health. Some clones in this sample may be carry-over from other donors' samples.

The J gene is TRBJ1-2, the V gene TRBV6-5; D not resolved. The V end was cut by 3 bases, the J end by 3 bases, with 5 bases between. The length of the CDR3 is 12 residues. The germline gives CDR1 MNHEY, CDR2 SVGAGI. The CDR3 loop is CASSYKDYGYTF. CDR3 DNA sequence: TGTGCCAGCAGTTATAAGGACTATGGCTACACCTTC.

This chain connects TRBV6-5 to TRBJ2-2; D remains unclear. Trimming removed 1 base from V and 0 bases from J, with 9 bases in between. CDR1 is MNHEY and CDR2 is SVGAGI in the germline V gene. This CDR3 has 16 amino acids. The CDR3 loop is CASSYYPGPNTGELFF. CDR3 coding DNA: TGTGCCAGCAGTTACTATCCTGGACCGAACACCGGGGAGCTGTTTTTT.

The rearrangement joins TRBV10-3 to TRBJ2-2; the D is unclear. Trimming pared 10 bases from V and 0 bases from J, leaving 12 bases between. This CDR3 has 14 residues. Per the germline V gene, CDR1 is ENHRY and CDR2 is SYGVKD. CDR3 loop: CATRPRSNTGELFF. The CDR3 DNA is TGTGCCACCCGCCCCAGGTCGAACACCGGGGAGCTGTTTTTT.

V is TRBV28 and J is TRBJ2-7; 9 bases line up with TRBD1. Germline V lookup: CDR1 MDHEN, CDR2 SYDVKM. The V and J ends lost 7 bases and 6 bases, in that order; junction bases with no gene match: 13. The CDR3 is 15 residues long. Here the CDR3 DNA reads TGTGCCAGCAACAAAGGGGGGGACAGGGATGCCGAGCAGTACTTC. Protein: CASNKGGDRDAEQYF.

DNA for the CDR3: TGTGCCAGCAGCTTGTTTTCGACAGTCAACACTGAAGCTTTCTTT. Its protein is CASSLFSTVNTEAFF. The V gene is TRBV5-5, the J gene TRBJ1-1, with a tentative D call TRBD1 (5 bases). Deletions cut 1 base from V and 2 bases from J, with 12 bases between. The CDR3 sequence is 15 residues long. In germline, CDR1 is SGHKS, CDR2 YYEKEE (reference sequence).

The V gene is TRBV5-1, the J gene TRBJ1-2; 7 nucleotides align to TRBD1. CDR3 length: 17 residues. Per germline, CDR1 SGHRS and CDR2 YFSETQ. With 5 bases clipped from V and 4 bases from J, the junction kept 17 bases outside the gene matches. The CDR3 DNA reads as TGCGCCAGCAGTAGCGAGGCCCTAGGGGGCTTGGGCTATGGCTACACCTTC. It is translated as CASSSEALGGLGYGYTF. Variable domain in full (rest from reference TRBV5-1 and TRBJ1-2): KAGVTQTPRYLIKTRGQQVTLSCSPISGHRSVSWYQQTPGQGLQFLFEYFSETQRNKGNFPGRFSGRQFSNSRSEMNVSTLELGDSALYLCASSSEALGGLGYGYTFGSGTRLTVV.

About this clone: This sample also contains other DNA sequences that code for the same CDR3. The genes are TRBV28 and TRBJ2-5; possibly TRBD1 for D (5 bases). Trimming took off 6 bases at V and 2 bases at J, with 10 bases between the two ends. Germline V CDR1 and CDR2: MDHEN, SYDVKM. This CDR3 spans 13 amino acids. CDR3 DNA: TGTGCCAGCAGGCCGACAGCTCAAGAGACCCAGTACTTC. Its protein product is CASRPTAQETQYF.

In this sample, this clone turned up once. This chain uses TRBV5-6 with TRBJ2-1, with D perhaps TRBD2 (6 bases). This CDR3 has 17 residues. Between the trimmed V and J ends, which lost 1 base and 0 bases, there was a span of 14 bases. Germline CDR1 and CDR2: SGHDT and YYEEEE. CDR3 sequence: CASSLLAGFSSYNEQFF. DNA for the CDR3: TGTGCCAGCAGCTTGCTTGCGGGATTTAGCTCCTACAATGAGCAGTTCTTC. The full variable domain, its missing parts supplied by reference TRBV5-6 and TRBJ2-1, is DAGVTQSPTHLIKTRGQQVTLRCSPKSGHDTVSWYQQALGQGPQFIFQYYEEEERQRGNFPDRFSGHQFPNYSSELNVNALLLGDSALYLCASSLLAGFSSYNEQFFGPGTRLTVL.

This chain links TRBV10-1 with TRBJ2-7, with D perhaps TRBD1 or TRBD2 (6 bases each). This CDR3 has 22 residues. Trimming shortened V by 2 bases and J by 2 bases, and 34 bases separated the two germline ends. Looked up from germline, CDR1 is WNHNN and CDR2 is SYGVQD (reference sequence). DNA for the CDR3: TGCGCCAGCAGTGAGCCTAGCCCCGGGGGCGCTAAGCTGCGGGTTCTCCCCTACGAGCAGTACTTC. As protein: CASSEPSPGGAKLRVLPYEQYF.

The rearrangement uses TRBV7-2 and TRBJ1-1; no definite D call. Germline lookup yields CDR1 SGHTA and CDR2 FQGNSA. This CDR3 is built from 15 residues. Trimming cost V 1 base and J 5 bases, with 14 bases left between them. The DNA for the CDR3 is TGTGCCAGCAGCTTAGGGACCCTGATAGGTACTGAAGCTTTCTTT. This translates into CASSLGTLIGTEAFF.

This chain connects TRBV9 to TRBJ2-2; the match to TRBD2 covers 11 bases. This CDR3 has 18 residues. In germline, CDR1 is SGDLS, CDR2 YYNGEE. Trimming cost V 0 bases and J 4 bases; bases outside gene matches: 8. The CDR3 nucleotides read TGTGCCAGCAGCGTAGTAGCGGGAGGGCCGCGGGGCACCGGGGAGCTGTTTTTT. It translates to CASSVVAGGPRGTGELFF.

In this sample, this clone turned up once. The rearrangement joins TRBV6-5 to TRBJ2-7, with D tentatively TRBD2 (7 bases). From germline, CDR1 is MNHEY and CDR2 SVGAGI. V lost 6 bases and J 6 bases, leaving 15 bases between the germline ends. CDR3 size: 13 residues. The CDR3 loop reads CASRKGGRGEQYF. The DNA for the CDR3 is TGTGCCAGCAGAAAAGGGGGGAGGGGCGAGCAGTACTTC.

This rearrangement joins TRBV6-5 to TRBJ1-1; D perhaps matches TRBD1 (5 bases). Looked up from germline, CDR1 is MNHEY and CDR2 is SVGAGI. The CDR3 loop spans 14 amino acids. V gave up 6 bases and J gave up 0 bases, with 11 bases separating them. The CDR3 DNA follows: TGTGCCAGCAGAGAGGGACCCCTGAACACTGAAGCTTTCTTT. Translating it yields CASREGPLNTEAFF.